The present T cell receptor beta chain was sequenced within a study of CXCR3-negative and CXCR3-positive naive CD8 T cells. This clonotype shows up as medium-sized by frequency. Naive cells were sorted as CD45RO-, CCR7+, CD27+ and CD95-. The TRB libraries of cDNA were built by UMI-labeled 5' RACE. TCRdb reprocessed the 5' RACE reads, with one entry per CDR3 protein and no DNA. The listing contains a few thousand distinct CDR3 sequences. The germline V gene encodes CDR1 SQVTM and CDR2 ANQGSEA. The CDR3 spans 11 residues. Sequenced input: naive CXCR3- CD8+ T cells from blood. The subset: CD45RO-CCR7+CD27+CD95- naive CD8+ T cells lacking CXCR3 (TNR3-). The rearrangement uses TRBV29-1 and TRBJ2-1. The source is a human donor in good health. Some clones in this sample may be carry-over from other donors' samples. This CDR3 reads CSVEVFNEQFF.